A selection of T cell receptor beta chains follows, all from one sample in a study of read filtering for tumor transcriptome and immune sequencing. TCRdb re-called the reads with MiXCR, one entry per CDR3 protein. In the table there are some 130,000 distinct CDR3 sequences, 13% of which are singletons. Sequenced material: a population of CD138-negative cells sorted from bone marrow. Source of these receptors: a donor aged 40 or over with multiple myeloma. Each CDR3 is given with its conserved first and last residue. The order of the fields is V gene, clone size, D gene, CDR3 length, J gene, CDR3 DNA, CDR3 protein. D genes are given only for firm matches. Size is omitted from some rows. Given values are once, few, many or a class for expanded clones.

v_gene: TRBV30
abundance: many
d_gene: TRBD2
len: 13
j_gene: TRBJ2-3
CDR3nt: TGTGCCTGGAGTGGCCGAGTAGCGGGTACGCAGTATTTT
CDR3aa: CAWSGRVAGTQYF

v_gene: TRBV30
abundance: many
d_gene: .
len: 15
j_gene: TRBJ1-1
CDR3nt: TGTGCCTGGAGTTACGGACAGACAATGAACACTGAAGCTTTCTTT
CDR3aa: CAWSYGQTMNTEAFF

v_gene: TRBV7-9
abundance: many
d_gene: .
len: 16
j_gene: TRBJ2-1
CDR3nt: TGTGCCAGCAGCTTAGCGCCTACCGCTTTGGTTGATGAGCAGTTCTTC
CDR3aa: CASSLAPTALVDEQFF

v_gene: TRBV4-3
abundance: many
d_gene: TRBD1
len: 14
j_gene: TRBJ2-7
CDR3nt: TGCGCCAGCAGCCAGGGGGACAGCACCTACGAGCAGTACTTC
CDR3aa: CASSQGDSTYEQYF

v_gene: TRBV5-1
abundance: many
d_gene: .
len: 14
j_gene: TRBJ1-4
CDR3nt: TGCGCCAGCAGCTTGTCGGCCGATAATGAAAAACTGTTTTTT
CDR3aa: CASSLSADNEKLFF

v_gene: TRBV11-2
abundance: many
d_gene: TRBD2
len: 15
j_gene: TRBJ2-1
CDR3nt: TGTGCCAGCAGCTTAAGCGGGAGCGCGGGGAATGAGCAGTTCTTC
CDR3aa: CASSLSGSAGNEQFF

v_gene: TRBV20-1
abundance: many
d_gene: TRBD2
len: 16
j_gene: TRBJ2-7
CDR3nt: TGCAGTGCTAGAGTTTCTAGCGGGAGGGGTTACTACGAGCAGTACTTC
CDR3aa: CSARVSSGRGYYEQYF

v_gene: TRBV27
abundance: many
d_gene: .
len: 18
j_gene: TRBJ2-5
CDR3nt: TGTGCCAGCAGTCCTCGGCATCATACGGGACTCGACCAAGAGACCCAGTACTTC
CDR3aa: CASSPRHHTGLDQETQYF

v_gene: TRBV7-8
abundance: many
d_gene: .
len: 16
j_gene: TRBJ1-4
CDR3nt: TGTGCCAGCAGCTTATCGGACAGAGCGGGGGGTGAAAAACTGTTTTTT
CDR3aa: CASSLSDRAGGEKLFF

v_gene: TRBV12-3/TRBV12-4
abundance: many
d_gene: .
len: 15
j_gene: TRBJ2-5
CDR3nt: TGTGCCAGTGCCCAACGGACTGGGTACCAAGAGACCCAGTACTTC
CDR3aa: CASAQRTGYQETQYF

v_gene: TRBV27
abundance: many
d_gene: TRBD1
len: 13
j_gene: TRBJ1-2
CDR3nt: TGTGCCAGCAGTGAGGGGGCGGGTTATGGCTACACCTTC
CDR3aa: CASSEGAGYGYTF

v_gene: TRBV11-2
abundance: many
d_gene: .
len: 13
j_gene: TRBJ2-5
CDR3nt: TGTGCCAGCAGCTCCCGGTTCCAAGAGACCCAGTACTTC
CDR3aa: CASSSRFQETQYF

v_gene: TRBV3-1
abundance: many
d_gene: TRBD2
len: 16
j_gene: TRBJ2-5
CDR3nt: TGTGCCAGCAGCCAAGTCGCGACTAGCGGGAGAGAGACCCAGTACTTC
CDR3aa: CASSQVATSGRETQYF

v_gene: TRBV30
abundance: many
d_gene: .
len: 15
j_gene: TRBJ2-1
CDR3nt: TGTGCCTGGAGTGTACGAAGGACTGGAGACAATGAGCAGTTCTTC
CDR3aa: CAWSVRRTGDNEQFF

v_gene: TRBV30
abundance: many
d_gene: .
len: 16
j_gene: TRBJ2-1
CDR3nt: TGTGCCAAGTCGGCCGGGAAGACCGACTGGACTAATGAGCAGTTCTTC
CDR3aa: CAKSAGKTDWTNEQFF

v_gene: TRBV19
abundance: few
d_gene: .
len: 14
j_gene: TRBJ2-1
CDR3nt: TGTGCCAGTAGTATCCTAGCCCCCGGGGATGAGCAGTTCTTC
CDR3aa: CASSILAPGDEQFF

v_gene: TRBV6-6
abundance: few
d_gene: TRBD1
len: 14
j_gene: TRBJ2-3
CDR3nt: TGTGCCAGCAGTCGTTACAGGGGTTCGGATACGCAGTATTTT
CDR3aa: CASSRYRGSDTQYF

v_gene: TRBV5-1
abundance: many
d_gene: .
len: 14
j_gene: TRBJ1-1
CDR3nt: TGCGCCAGCAGCACGGAGCCAGGGCTGACTGAAGCTTTCTTT
CDR3aa: CASSTEPGLTEAFF

v_gene: TRBV20-1
abundance: few
d_gene: .
len: 12
j_gene: TRBJ2-5
CDR3nt: TGCAGTGCTAGAGATACCCAAGGGACCCAGTACTTC
CDR3aa: CSARDTQGTQYF

v_gene: TRBV5-4
abundance: many
d_gene: .
len: 13
j_gene: TRBJ2-1
CDR3nt: TGTGCCAGCAGCCTAGGGACTTCCAATGAGCAGTTCTTC
CDR3aa: CASSLGTSNEQFF

v_gene: TRBV20-1
abundance: many
d_gene: TRBD2
len: 14
j_gene: TRBJ2-5
CDR3nt: TGCAGTGCGACCCCGGGACTAGGCAGAGAGACCCAGTACTTC
CDR3aa: CSATPGLGRETQYF

v_gene: TRBV27
abundance: many
d_gene: .
len: 11
j_gene: TRBJ2-1
CDR3nt: TGTGCCAGCAGTTTAAGGAATGAGCAGTTCTTC
CDR3aa: CASSLRNEQFF

v_gene: TRBV21-1
abundance: many
d_gene: .
len: 17
j_gene: TRBJ1-1
CDR3nt: TGTGCCAGCAGCAAGGGAAGGGCGTCCCCTTTGAACACTGAAGCTTTCTTT
CDR3aa: CASSKGRASPLNTEAFF

v_gene: TRBV12-5
abundance: many
d_gene: .
len: 15
j_gene: TRBJ1-1
CDR3nt: TGTGCTAGTGGTCCTACGGCGGGGGGCAACACTGAAGCTTTCTTT
CDR3aa: CASGPTAGGNTEAFF

v_gene: TRBV5-1
abundance: few
d_gene: TRBD1
len: 15
j_gene: TRBJ1-3
CDR3nt: TGCGCCAGCAGCCTCTCGACAGGGCCTGGAAACACCATATATTTT
CDR3aa: CASSLSTGPGNTIYF

v_gene: TRBV5-1
abundance: .
d_gene: .
len: 16
j_gene: TRBJ2-2
CDR3nt: TGCGCCAGCAGCCTGACGACACTCGAGGACACCGGGGAGCTGTTTTTT
CDR3aa: CASSLTTLEDTGELFF

v_gene: TRBV5-1
abundance: many
d_gene: .
len: 12
j_gene: TRBJ2-1
CDR3nt: TGCGCCAGCAGCCCCGAGACTAGTTCGCGGTTCTTC
CDR3aa: CASSPETSSRFF

v_gene: TRBV18
abundance: .
d_gene: TRBD2
len: 19
j_gene: TRBJ2-1
CDR3nt: TGTGCCAGCTCACCCCCGGGACTAGCGGGAGTCCGCGGGGCGAATGAGCAGTTCTTC
CDR3aa: CASSPPGLAGVRGANEQFF

v_gene: TRBV5-6
abundance: many
d_gene: TRBD1
len: 15
j_gene: TRBJ2-6
CDR3nt: TGTGCCAGCAGCTTCAGGGGGACTGGGGCCAACGTCCTGACTTTC
CDR3aa: CASSFRGTGANVLTF

v_gene: TRBV6-5
abundance: many
d_gene: .
len: 14
j_gene: TRBJ1-1
CDR3nt: TGTGCCAGCAGTTACCGAGCTGGGGACACTGAAGCTTTCTTT
CDR3aa: CASSYRAGDTEAFF

v_gene: TRBV10-3
abundance: many
d_gene: TRBD2
len: 12
j_gene: TRBJ2-7
CDR3nt: TGTGCCATTCGGGGCGGGGGCTACGAGCAGTACTTC
CDR3aa: CAIRGGGYEQYF

v_gene: TRBV20-1
abundance: many
d_gene: TRBD2
len: 14
j_gene: TRBJ2-5
CDR3nt: TGCAGTGCTAGAAAGGATAGCGGGAGGAAGACCCAGTACTTC
CDR3aa: CSARKDSGRKTQYF

v_gene: TRBV11-2
abundance: many
d_gene: TRBD1
len: 16
j_gene: TRBJ1-1
CDR3nt: TGTGCCAGCAGCCTACGGGGACAGGGGGTACGGACTGAAGCTTTCTTT
CDR3aa: CASSLRGQGVRTEAFF

v_gene: TRBV11-2
abundance: many
d_gene: .
len: 13
j_gene: TRBJ2-2
CDR3nt: TGTGCCAGCAGCTTACAGTTCACCGGGGAGCTGTTTTTT
CDR3aa: CASSLQFTGELFF

v_gene: TRBV30
abundance: many
d_gene: .
len: 14
j_gene: TRBJ2-3
CDR3nt: TGTGCCTGGAGTAGGAGGGGGAGGACAGATACGCAGTATTTT
CDR3aa: CAWSRRGRTDTQYF

v_gene: TRBV4-1
abundance: many
d_gene: .
len: 17
j_gene: TRBJ2-2
CDR3nt: TGCGCCAGCAGCCAAAGATCCGGACAGCCGAACACCGGGGAGCTGTTTTTT
CDR3aa: CASSQRSGQPNTGELFF

v_gene: TRBV11-3
abundance: many
d_gene: .
len: 13
j_gene: TRBJ2-2
CDR3nt: TGTGCCAGCAGCTTAGATCGTACCGGGGAGCTGTTTTTT
CDR3aa: CASSLDRTGELFF

v_gene: TRBV7-2
abundance: few
d_gene: .
len: 15
j_gene: TRBJ1-3
CDR3nt: TGTGCCAGCAGCCCCCTGGGGGGTCCCGGAAACACCATATATTTT
CDR3aa: CASSPLGGPGNTIYF

v_gene: TRBV7-2
abundance: few
d_gene: .
len: 17
j_gene: TRBJ1-3
CDR3nt: TGTGCCAGCAGCTCCCCTAGGGGGTCCAGGATTGGAAACACCATATATTTT
CDR3aa: CASSSPRGSRIGNTIYF

v_gene: TRBV20-1
abundance: many
d_gene: .
len: 15
j_gene: TRBJ2-3
CDR3nt: TGCAGTGCTAGAGGGCCGAAATCAACCACAGATACGCAGTATTTT
CDR3aa: CSARGPKSTTDTQYF

v_gene: TRBV2
abundance: .
d_gene: TRBD1
len: 19
j_gene: TRBJ2-6
CDR3nt: TGTGCCAGCAGTGGGGCCCCGGGACAGGGGAGCTCTGGGGCCAACGTCCTGACTTTC
CDR3aa: CASSGAPGQGSSGANVLTF

v_gene: TRBV5-4
abundance: .
d_gene: TRBD2
len: 14
j_gene: TRBJ2-7
CDR3nt: TGTGCCAGCAGCCAGGGACTAGAGTTCTACGAGCAGTACTTC
CDR3aa: CASSQGLEFYEQYF

v_gene: TRBV6-6
abundance: many
d_gene: .
len: 16
j_gene: TRBJ2-2
CDR3nt: TGTGCCAGCAGTGCCTTTCACATCGCGAACACCGGGGAGCTGTTTTTT
CDR3aa: CASSAFHIANTGELFF

v_gene: TRBV6-5
abundance: many
d_gene: .
len: 15
j_gene: TRBJ2-1
CDR3nt: TGTGCCAGCTCTGCGGTCCAGGACTCCTACAATGAGCAGTTCTTC
CDR3aa: CASSAVQDSYNEQFF

v_gene: TRBV29-1
abundance: .
d_gene: TRBD1
len: 13
j_gene: TRBJ2-7
CDR3nt: TGCAGCGTTGGGGACAGGGGATCCTACGAGCAGTACTTC
CDR3aa: CSVGDRGSYEQYF

v_gene: TRBV6-2/TRBV6-3
abundance: many
d_gene: TRBD2
len: 17
j_gene: TRBJ2-1
CDR3nt: TGTGCCAGCGGACGGCATTGGGCGGGAGGAGACGGGGATGAGCAGTTCTTC
CDR3aa: CASGRHWAGGDGDEQFF

v_gene: TRBV4-3
abundance: many
d_gene: .
len: 19
j_gene: TRBJ2-5
CDR3nt: TGCGCCAGCAGCCAAGAAGTACTCAGGGGGGGGTTGTACCAAGAGACCCAGTACTTC
CDR3aa: CASSQEVLRGGLYQETQYF